This record concerns one TCR beta chain sequence. This specimen comes from a study of blood T cell repertoires in COVID-19. Study information: Specimens from acute and convalescent COVID-19 originated in the United States, Italy and Spain. Sample material is recorded as cDNA or gDNA derived from T cells, B-cell-depleted T cells, or PBMCs.

In the authors' methods: Nucleated cell counts were estimated from reference gene primer amplification. This table comes from immunoSEQ multiplex PCR, and its TCRdb copy is limited to in-frame clones, with some not included. V, J and clone size are taken as reported in that table, and D and trimming were inferred from the DNA itself. The table has 30,000 to 45,000 clones, about 77% seen once. CDR1 and CDR2 (germline): SGHTA, FQGNSA. V was cut by 3 bases and J by 3 bases, with 3 bases left in between. This CDR3 is built from 12 residues. The specimen was peripheral blood. The gene calls are TRBV7-2 and TRBJ2-1; D remains unclear. The receptor was derived from a man in his 60s with acute or convalescent COVID-19. CDR3 in DNA: TGTGCCAGCAGCTTCGGCTACAATGAGCAGTTCTTC. It translates to CASSFGYNEQFF. The full variable domain, completed using reference TRBV7-2 and TRBJ2-1, is GAGVSQSPSNKVTEKGKDVELRCDPISGHTALYWYRQSLGQGLEFLIYFQGNSAPDKSGLPSDRFSAERTGGSVSTLTIQRTQQEDSAVYLCASSFGYNEQFFGPGTRLTVL.